This T cell receptor (beta chain) was documented in a study of shared clonotypes between healthy human individuals. Generated by immunoSEQ multiplex PCR, the TCRdb table keeps only in-frame clones and is missing some. The profile shows about 2 million clones, about 95% of them singletons. Trimming cost V 2 bases and J 0 bases, with 10 bases left between them. The CDR3 runs to 14 residues. The germline gives CDR1 GTSNPN, CDR2 SVGIG (reference sequence). General study results and limits: The sole specimen, blood, was sampled, and tissue repertoires likely differ.

Naive-designated CD8 cells lacked CD45RO, were positively enriched for CCR7, and omitted terminally differentiated effector memory CD45RA+ cells. As to this clone: Its antigen is as yet unknown.

The receptor was isolated from a man aged 18 to 30 in good health. The chain recombines TRBV30 with TRBJ1-2; the D gene is possibly TRBD1 (5 bases). Sequencing used naive CD8+ T cells sorted from blood. The CDR3 loop reads CAWSSGATNYGYTF. The CDR3 DNA follows: TGTGCCTGGAGTTCCGGGGCAACTAACTATGGCTACACCTTC.